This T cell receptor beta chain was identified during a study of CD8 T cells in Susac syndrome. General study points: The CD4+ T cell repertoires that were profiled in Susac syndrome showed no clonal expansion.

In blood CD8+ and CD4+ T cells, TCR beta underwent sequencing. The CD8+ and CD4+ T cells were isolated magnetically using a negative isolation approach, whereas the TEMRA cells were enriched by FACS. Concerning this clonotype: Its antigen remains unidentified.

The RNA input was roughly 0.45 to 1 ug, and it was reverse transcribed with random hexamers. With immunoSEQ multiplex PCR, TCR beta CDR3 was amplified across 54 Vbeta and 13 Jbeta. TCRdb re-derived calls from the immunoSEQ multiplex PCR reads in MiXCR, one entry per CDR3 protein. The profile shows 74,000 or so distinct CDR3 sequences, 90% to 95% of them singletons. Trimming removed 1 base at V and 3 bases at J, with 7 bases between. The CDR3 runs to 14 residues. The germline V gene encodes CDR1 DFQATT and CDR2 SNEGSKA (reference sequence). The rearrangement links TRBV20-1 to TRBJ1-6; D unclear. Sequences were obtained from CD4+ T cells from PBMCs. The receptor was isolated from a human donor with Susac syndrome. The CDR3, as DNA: TGCAGTGCTAGAGGTCCAGACTATAATTCACCCCTCCACTTT. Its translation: CSARGPDYNSPLHF.